This TCR beta chain was found in a study of cytotoxic CD8 clonotypes in ibrutinib-treated CLL. About the research overall: Response sampling came at median roughly 11 months of treatment, ranging about 6 to 36 months.

The CDR3 contains 14 residues. CDR1 and CDR2 (germline): SGHRS, YFSETQ. V dropped 7 bases and J dropped 4; count of bases not matched to a gene: 7. This clone has a single count. The assay was immunoSEQ multiplex PCR, and TCRdb's table has in-frame clones only and misses some. The sample includes about 140,000 clones, around 82% of them seen just once. The specimen was PBMCs, collected after 36 months of ibrutinib treatment. The rearrangement joins TRBV5-1 to TRBJ2-1, with 8 bases that match TRBD2. The origin of this receptor is a human donor with chronic lymphocytic leukemia. CDR3 bases: TGCGCCAGCTCCCGGGGGGGGACTTACAATGAGCAGTTCTTC. This codes for CASSRGGTYNEQFF.